The sequence of this T cell receptor (beta chain) was determined in a study of cytomegalovirus exposure and HLA in healthy donors (dated by TCRdb to between 2016 and 2019). In the study overall: A later analysis indicated that the roughly 130 validation repertoires were generated on the platform also employed for the roughly 720 repertoires of the first cohort. To predict cytomegalovirus infection status, the study brought together high-throughput TCR immunosequencing, statistical association of individual TCRs with disease status, and machine learning. A separate validation cohort of about 110 different subjects was used in addition to the roughly 720-subject first cohort. The aim of the study was to test whether cataloging public T cell receptors could identify signatures of past pathogen exposure. What the authors observed across the whole study: In vitro tests confirmed that three of the cytomegalovirus-associated TCR beta chains recognize cytomegalovirus antigens. The validation cohort had no HLA typing available for a later analysis, so co-occurrence within that cohort was assessed over all 120 or so repertoires. A later analysis found that TCRs clustered in the first cohort also tended to co-occur in the 100 to 150 validation repertoires, with roughly 95% of cluster scores above 0. The study listed 150 to 200 TCR beta chains as associated with cytomegalovirus. It was suggested by the authors that the approach could potentially be generalized to other disease states and immunological phenotypes. In both the original and validation cohorts, the classifier was reported to diagnose cytomegalovirus status with high specificity and sensitivity. Across donors, most TCR sequences were observed very rarely, whereas some public TCRs were present in many individuals.

On this clone itself: There is no known antigen for this receptor. No quality values exist for individual bases; no much larger clone is one base distant.

The germline V gene (reference sequence) sets CDR1 to LNHDA and CDR2 to SQIVND. The V end loses 7 bases and the J end loses 7 bases, and a stretch of 19 bases separates them. From its cysteine to its phenylalanine, the CDR3 spans 14 amino acids. Of the read, only the CDR3 DNA is kept; its 42 bases are in frame from base 1. The donors were included in the validation cohort of some 120 subjects, a group kept apart from the approximately 700-subject first cohort. Receptor amplification or capture employed the immunoSEQ multiplex PCR assay. Per the authors' processing: A statistical classification framework was built for diagnosing cytomegalovirus status from the catalog of TCR beta chain sequences. Held by TCRdb, this immuneACCESS table contains in-frame sequences only and omits some clones. Under half of the omission traces to an unresolved V gene where checked; the cause of the rest is unknown. V, J and clone size are those of that table, while D and trimming were read from the DNA. Counted in this sample were 120,000 to 150,000 clones; 85% to 90% of them appeared once. Over 3% of the sample is held by the ten biggest clonotypes.

This TCR was sampled from a woman younger than 30 in good health and CMV-seropositive. The sequencing input was PBMCs. The V gene is TRBV19 and the J gene is TRBJ1-1; TRBD1 might be the D gene, on 6 matching bases. The DNA sequence is TGTGCCAGTACCGTTACGGGTCGAGGGGGTGAAGCTTTCTTT. Its amino acids are CASTVTGRGGEAFF.